The clone carrying this TCR beta chain was counted ten times or more. Ophthalmopathy cases met thresholds of Clinical Activity Score at least 3, NOSPECS grade at least 4 and duration under 3 months. TCR beta CDR3 sequences were amplified from RNA transcripts. HTBI primers were employed in a first-round RT-PCR of the TCR CDR3. TCRdb re-derived calls from the multiplex PCR reads in MiXCR, one entry per CDR3 protein. Among fewer than 700,000 distinct CDR3 sequences, 17% were seen once, and the ten largest hold 17%. The data are from a study of T cells in Graves' hyperthyroidism and ophthalmopathy. Germline CDR1 reads MDHEN; CDR2 reads SYDVKM. Trimming took off 3 bases at V and 3 bases at J, with 12 bases between the two ends. CDR3 length: 15 residues.

Sequencing was done on a sample of blood. The chain employs TRBV28 and TRBJ2-1, with D possibly TRBD2 on 6 matching bases. The source is a woman aged 18-35 years with Graves' ophthalmopathy. CDR3 in amino acids: CASSFIPGDYNEQFF. CDR3 nucleotide sequence: TGTGCCAGCAGTTTCATTCCGGGAGACTACAATGAGCAGTTCTTC.